The rows below give T cell receptor beta chains drawn from one sample of a study of cytomegalovirus exposure and HLA in healthy donors. Produced via immunoSEQ multiplex PCR; TCRdb's table is partial and in-frame only. The profile shows about 140,000 clones, around 77% of them singletons. Sequencing input: PBMCs. The receptors derive from a man aged 18 to 30 in good health and CMV-seronegative. The CDR3 runs from the conserved cysteine through the conserved F or W. A D gene is named only where the DNA matches it firmly. Part of the rows lack a size; the others show once, few, many or a class for expanded clones.

>NA|13|NA|TRBJ1-6|TRBV19
TGTGCCAGTAGTCCCGACTCGAATTCACCCCTCCACTTT
CASSPDSNSPLHF
>NA|14|NA|TRBJ2-5|TRBV9
TGTGCCAGCAGCGTAGCAGGCAGTCAAGAGACCCAGTACTTC
CASSVAGSQETQYF
>TRBD1|14|NA|TRBJ2-5|TRBV5-1
TGCGCCAGCAGCAGGACAGGGAGAGGAGAGACCCAGTACTTC
CASSRTGRGETQYF
>TRBD1|16|NA|TRBJ2-6|TRBV30
TGTGCCTGGAGTAAATCCGGGACAGGGGTCACCAACGTCCTGACTTTC
CAWSKSGTGVTNVLTF
>NA|13|NA|TRBJ1-2|TRBV5-4
TGTGCCAGCAGCTTGACACGTAACTATGGCTACACCTTC
CASSLTRNYGYTF
>TRBD1|15|few|TRBJ2-7|TRBV29-1
TGCAGCGTTGAAGATGGGGACAGGGGCGCCTACGAGCAGTACTTC
CSVEDGDRGAYEQYF
>TRBD1|16|NA|TRBJ2-7|TRBV6-6
TGTGCCAGCAGTTATATGAGACAGGGGGCGAGTGACGAGCAGTACTTC
CASSYMRQGASDEQYF
>TRBD1|12|NA|TRBJ1-1|TRBV29-1
TGCAGCGTTAGGACAGGGGGGACTGAAGCTTTCTTT
CSVRTGGTEAFF
>TRBD1|15|NA|TRBJ1-6|TRBV5-5
TGTGCCAGCAGCTTAAAGGGACAGGGTAATTCACCCCTCCACTTT
CASSLKGQGNSPLHF
>NA|14|few|TRBJ2-2|TRBV6-5
TGTGCCGTCCAGGGCAATTCGAACACCGGGGAGCTGTTTTTT
CAVQGNSNTGELFF
>NA|13|NA|TRBJ1-5|TRBV5-1
TGCGCCAGCAGCTTGGGCCAGAATCAGCCCCAGCATTTT
CASSLGQNQPQHF
>NA|17|NA|TRBJ1-6|TRBV27
TGTGCCAGCAGTTTATTTGTCTCTAGCTCCTATAATTCCCCCCTCCACTTT
CASSLFVSSSYNSPLHF
>NA|13|NA|TRBJ1-5|TRBV2
TGTGCCAGCAGTGGGCAGGGGAATCAGCCCCAGCATTTT
CASSGQGNQPQHF
>NA|15|NA|TRBJ1-1|TRBV4-3
TGCGCCAGCAGCCAAGACCCCACAGGGAGCACTGAAGCTTTCTTT
CASSQDPTGSTEAFF
>TRBD1|14|NA|TRBJ1-4|TRBV25-1
TGTGCCAGCGCGAAAGACAGGGTAGACGAAAAACTGTTTTTT
CASAKDRVDEKLFF
>NA|15|NA|TRBJ2-3|TRBV2
TGTGCCAGCACCCGAAAACCCGTGGAACAGGATACGCAGTATTTT
CASTRKPVEQDTQYF
>TRBD1|15|NA|TRBJ1-1|TRBV30
TGTGCCTGGAGTGTACAGACAGGGGTGGACACTGAAGCTTTCTTT
CAWSVQTGVDTEAFF
>NA|13|few|TRBJ1-6|TRBV2
TGTGCCAGCATTGTATCTGATAATTCACCCCTCCACTTT
CASIVSDNSPLHF
>NA|15|NA|TRBJ1-1|TRBV15
TGTGCCACCAGCAGGATAGGCAGGGAGGACACTGAAGCTTTCTTT
CATSRIGREDTEAFF
>NA|16|once|TRBJ1-5|TRBV7-9
TGTGCCAGCAGTATTAGCTTTGTCCGTGACCATCAGCCCCAGCATTTT
CASSISFVRDHQPQHF
>NA|13|NA|TRBJ1-1|TRBV19
TGTGCCAGTAGTACCCAGGGAGGCACTGAAGCTTTCTTT
CASSTQGGTEAFF
>NA|15|NA|TRBJ1-2|TRBV30
TGTGCCTGGAGTCTTAGTATATCGGGCAGGGGTGGCTACACCTTC
CAWSLSISGRGGYTF
>NA|16|NA|TRBJ2-7|TRBV4-1
TGCGCCAGCAGCCAAGATCAAGGAGGGGTGGACTACGAGCAGTACTTC
CASSQDQGGVDYEQYF
>NA|15|NA|TRBJ1-1|TRBV28
TGTGCCAGCAGCGAAACAGGGTCGTATGGCACTGAAGCTTTCTTT
CASSETGSYGTEAFF
>TRBD1|14|NA|TRBJ2-7|TRBV30
TGTGCCTGGAAGCGGAGGGACAGGCCTACAGAGCAGTACTTC
CAWKRRDRPTEQYF
>NA|16|NA|TRBJ2-2|TRBV6-6
TGTGCCAGCAGTTACTCGATAACAGCTAACACCGGGGAGCTGTTTTTT
CASSYSITANTGELFF
>NA|15|NA|TRBJ1-1|TRBV6-1
TGTGCCAGCAGGGCCCCTGTGGAGATGAACACTGAAGCTTTCTTT
CASRAPVEMNTEAFF
>TRBD1|14|NA|TRBJ1-2|TRBV6-6
TGTGCCAGCAGTTACTCGAGACAGGGGGATGGCTACACCTTC
CASSYSRQGDGYTF
>NA|12|NA|TRBJ1-2|TRBV6-5
TGTGCCAGCAGCAAACCGACGGGAGGCTACACCTTC
CASSKPTGGYTF
>TRBD1|14|NA|TRBJ1-2|TRBV7-9
TGTGCCAGCAGCTTAGACCTGGGACAGGTTGGCTACACCTTC
CASSLDLGQVGYTF
>TRBD2|14|few|TRBJ2-3|TRBV9
TGTGCCTCCGGGGGGGCCACCGAGGCAGATACGCAGTATTTT
CASGGATEADTQYF
>TRBD1|14|NA|TRBJ1-1|TRBV6-1
TGTGCCAGCAGTGAGTGGGACAGGGGGACTGAAGCTTTCTTT
CASSEWDRGTEAFF
>TRBD1|14|few|TRBJ1-2|TRBV27
TGTGCCAGCAGTTTACAGGGGGGAAACTATGGCTACACCTTC
CASSLQGGNYGYTF